This entry concerns a single TCR beta chain. The antigen remains unidentified. A second PCR, run for roughly 7 to 11 cycles, used a sample-barcoded 5' primer plus a J-beta primer mix. TCRdb reprocessed the 5' RACE reads via MiXCR and lists one record per CDR3 protein. The data show about 780,000 distinct CDR3 sequences, 46% seen once. The data are from a study of blood T cells in healthy people across ages. General study results and limits: More naive CD4+ cells and higher diversity marked long-lived donors relative to aged donors.

The sequenced sample consisted of blood. The clonotype originates from a man older than 75 in good health.

As DNA, the CDR3 is TGCAGTGCTAGTCGGACTAGCGGGAGTCCAGATACGCAGTATTTT. Protein: CSASRTSGSPDTQYF. This chain links TRBV20-1 with TRBJ2-3; 13 bases fit TRBD2. V lost 3 bases to trimming and J lost 4 bases; unmatched junction nucleotides: 4. This CDR3 contains 15 residues. Germline V gives CDR1 DFQATT, CDR2 SNEGSKA (reference sequence).